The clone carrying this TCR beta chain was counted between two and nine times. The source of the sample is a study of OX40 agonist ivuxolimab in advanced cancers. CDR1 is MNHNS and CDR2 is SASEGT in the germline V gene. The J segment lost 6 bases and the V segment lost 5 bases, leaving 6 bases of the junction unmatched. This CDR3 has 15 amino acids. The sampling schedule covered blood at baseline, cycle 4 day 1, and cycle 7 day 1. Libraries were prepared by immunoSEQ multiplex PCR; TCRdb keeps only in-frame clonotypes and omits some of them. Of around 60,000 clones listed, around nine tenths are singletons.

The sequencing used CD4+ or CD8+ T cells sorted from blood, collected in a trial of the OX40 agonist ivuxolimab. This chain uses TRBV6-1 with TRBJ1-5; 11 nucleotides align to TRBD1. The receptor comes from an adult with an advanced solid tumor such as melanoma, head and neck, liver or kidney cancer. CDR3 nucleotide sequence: TGTGCCAGCAGTCGCGGACAGGGGGCGTTTCAGCCCCAGCATTTT. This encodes CASSRGQGAFQPQHF.